The T cell receptor (beta chain) under discussion was sequenced for a study of blood T cell repertoires in COVID-19. Overall study context: Acute and convalescent COVID-19 samples came from the United States, Italy and Spain. Nucleic acid was either cDNA or gDNA, and it came from T cells, B-cell-depleted T cells, or PBMCs.

Seattle patients were enrolled during active infection and followed longitudinally. In germline, CDR1 is LNHNV, CDR2 YYDKDF (reference sequence). The CDR3 totals 19 residues. V gave up 0 bases and J gave up 7 bases; unmatched junction bases: 13. Original data processing: By means of reference gene primer amplification, nucleated cell counts were estimated. TCRdb's table, derived via immunoSEQ multiplex PCR, lists solely in-frame clones and lacks some. That table furnishes V, J and clone size, whereas the DNA furnished D and trimming. The sample contains under 200,000 clones, around nine tenths of which appear only once.

The chain uses TRBV15 and TRBJ1-6; 9 nucleotides align to TRBD1. The clonotype was recovered from a woman aged 65 to 85 with COVID-19, enrolled during active disease. The specimen sequenced was peripheral blood. CDR3 loop: CATSREMGQGIRRNSPLHF. CDR3 bases: TGTGCCACCAGCAGAGAAATGGGACAGGGTATCAGAAGGAATTCACCCCTCCACTTT.